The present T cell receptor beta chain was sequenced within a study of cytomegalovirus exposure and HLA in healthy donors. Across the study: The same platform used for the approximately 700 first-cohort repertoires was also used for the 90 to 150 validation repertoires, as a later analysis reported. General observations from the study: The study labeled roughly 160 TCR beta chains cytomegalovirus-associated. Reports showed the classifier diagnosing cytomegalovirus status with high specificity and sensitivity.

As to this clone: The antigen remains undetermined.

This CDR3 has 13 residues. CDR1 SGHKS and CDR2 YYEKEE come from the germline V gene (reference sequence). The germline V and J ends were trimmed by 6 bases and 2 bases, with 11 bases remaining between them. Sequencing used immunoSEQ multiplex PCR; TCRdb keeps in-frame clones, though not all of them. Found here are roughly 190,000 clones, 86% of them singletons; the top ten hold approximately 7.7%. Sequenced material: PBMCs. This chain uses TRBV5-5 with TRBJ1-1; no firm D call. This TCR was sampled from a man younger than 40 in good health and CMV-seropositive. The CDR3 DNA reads TGTGCCAGCACCCTGCAAGTAAACACTGAAGCTTTCTTT. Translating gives CASTLQVNTEAFF.